This entry lists 20 T cell receptor beta chains sequenced from one sample in a study of beta chain features in type 1 diabetes. What was sequenced were expressed TCRB transcripts, since all of the isolated RNA had been reverse transcribed. The protocol was immunoSEQ multiplex PCR, while the TCRdb copy is restricted to in-frame clones and leaves out a portion. Of around 200,000 clones listed, approximately 13% are singletons. The sample consisted of central memory CD4+ T cells from blood. All receptors come from a woman under 30 in good health.

This clone was detected only a few times. The chain carries TRBV28 and TRBJ1-2; 7 bases agree with TRBD1. The junction had 5 bases not matched to a gene; V was cut back by 5 bases and J by 2 bases. Germline V gene data show CDR1 as MDHEN and CDR2 as SYDVKM. The CDR3 runs 14 residues. CDR3 nucleotide sequence: TGTGCCAGCAGTATGACAGGGAGGAACTATGGCTACACCTTC. This encodes CASSMTGRNYGYTF.

V and J are TRBV4-1 and TRBJ1-1; D call uncertain. Germline values: CDR1 MGHRA, CDR2 YSYEKL. The CDR3 has 17 residues. Deletions cut 4 bases from V and 7 bases from J, with 25 bases between. For the CDR3, the DNA is TGCGCCAGCAGCCGTATACGAAGCAAACATAATAGCGGTGAAGCTTTCTTT. This codes for CASSRIRSKHNSGEAFF.

The V call is TRBV11-2, the J call TRBJ2-1; D ambiguous. Germline V gene sequence: CDR1 SGHAT, CDR2 FQNNGV. This CDR3 comprises 14 residues. Trimming cost V 4 bases and J 6 bases, with 13 bases left between them. CDR3 coding DNA: TGTGCCAGCAGCTCCTTAACTATTGGCAATGAGCAGTTCTTC. Amino acid sequence: CASSSLTIGNEQFF.

This clone was counted a few times. The V call is TRBV30, the J call TRBJ1-3; TRBD1 aligns across 10 bases. The CDR3 length is 14 residues. Germline V CDR1 and CDR2: GTSNPN, SVGIG (reference sequence). V trimming: 2 bases; J trimming: 4 bases; junction bases outside the gene matches: 2. The CDR3 DNA follows: TGTGCCTGGAGTACGACAGGGGGCGGAAACACCATATATTTT. It specifies CAWSTTGGGNTIYF.

This clone was recorded a few times. This chain joins TRBV27 and TRBJ2-6; D gene unclear. V shed 7 bases and J shed 0 bases, with 13 bases lying between them. The CDR3 contains 16 residues. CDR1 and CDR2 from the germline V gene are MNHEY and SMNVEV (reference sequence). CDR3 region: CASIWPGTSGANVLTF. The CDR3 DNA reads as TGTGCCAGCATTTGGCCAGGCACCTCTGGGGCCAACGTCCTGACTTTC.

This clone was seen more than once but under ten times. The V call is TRBV9, the J call TRBJ1-2, with 8 bases aligning to TRBD1. The CDR3 runs 13 residues. CDR1 SGDLS and CDR2 YYNGEE come from the germline V gene. The trim removed 0 bases at V and 7 bases at J, leaving 2 bases unmatched. In DNA form, the CDR3 reads TGTGCCAGCAGCGTAGCAGGGGGCAGTGGCTACACCTTC. Its protein is CASSVAGGSGYTF.

The V call is TRBV2, the J call TRBJ1-2, with unresolved D. The CDR3 consists of 15 residues. The germline V and J ends were trimmed by 3 bases and 4 bases, with 15 bases remaining between them. CDR1 is SNHLY, CDR2 FYNNEI, per germline. The CDR3 sequence: CASSEGRGRTYGYTF. CDR3 DNA: TGTGCCAGCAGTGAGGGGAGAGGAAGAACCTATGGCTACACCTTC.

This chain uses TRBV7-2 with TRBJ2-7; the D gene is possibly TRBD2 (6 bases). This CDR3 is built from 12 residues. The germline V gene encodes CDR1 SGHTA and CDR2 FQGNSA. Trimming cost V 4 bases and J 6 bases, with 10 bases left between them. The CDR3 bases are TGTGCCAGCAGCTCTTCTAGCGCCGAGCAGTACTTC. Protein sequence: CASSSSSAEQYF.

This sequence joins TRBV30 and TRBJ2-3, with 10 bases identical to TRBD2. The CDR3 has 17 amino acids. The germline gives CDR1 GTSNPN, CDR2 SVGIG (reference sequence). V was clipped by 2 bases and J by 2 bases; unmatched bases: 10. In DNA, the CDR3 is TGTGCCTGGAGTCGGCCTATACTAGCGGGAAACACAGATACGCAGTATTTT. It yields the protein CAWSRPILAGNTDTQYF. The entire variable domain, with the rest obtained from reference TRBV30 and TRBJ2-3, is as follows: SQTIHQWPATLVQPVGSPLSLECTVEGTSNPNLYWYRQAAGRGLQLLFYSVGIGQISSEVPQNLSASRPQDRQFILSSKKLLLSDSGFYLCAWSRPILAGNTDTQYFGPGTRLTVL.

The table lists this clone with a few counts. The chain joins TRBV4-3 to TRBJ2-6, with 7 bases aligning to TRBD1. This CDR3 comprises 18 residues. Germline CDR1 is LGHNA and CDR2 is YSLEER. V was pared by 4 bases and J by 4 bases, with 13 bases of the junction left unmatched. CDR3 amino acids: CASSRGSTGASGANVLTF. The CDR3 DNA follows: TGCGCCAGCAGCCGGGGATCCACAGGGGCAAGCGGGGCCAACGTCCTGACTTTC.

This clone was seen ten or more times. V usage is TRBV18 and J usage is TRBJ2-5; 7 bases fit TRBD1. Germline V gene sequence: CDR1 KGHSH, CDR2 LQKENI. J gave up 4 bases and V 2 bases, and 7 bases lay outside the gene matches. The CDR3 totals 15 residues. The CDR3 reads CASSPETGWGETQYF. CDR3 sequence (DNA): TGTGCCAGCTCACCAGAGACAGGGTGGGGAGAGACCCAGTACTTC.

This CDR3 reads CSVAGKQGANEQYF. CDR3 bases: TGCAGCGTCGCCGGGAAACAGGGGGCCAACGAGCAGTACTTC. The rearrangement joins TRBV29-1 to TRBJ2-7; 9 nucleotides match TRBD1. Unmatched junction bases numbered 11, after V lost 6 bases and J lost 5 bases. CDR1 and CDR2 (germline): SQVTM, ANQGSEA. The CDR3 is 14 amino acids.

This clone was seen a handful of times. V and J are TRBV29-1 and TRBJ1-5, with 10 bases aligning to TRBD1. Losses at the gene ends were 6 bases for V and 1 base for J; bases not matched to a gene: 12. Germline CDR1 reads SQVTM; CDR2 reads ANQGSEA. The CDR3 has 17 residues. The CDR3: CSVQEGTGAGSNQPQHF. For the CDR3, the DNA is TGCAGCGTCCAAGAAGGGACAGGGGCGGGAAGCAATCAGCCCCAGCATTTT.

This clone occurred a few times. The chain has TRBV9 and TRBJ1-5, with 9 bases lining up with TRBD1. The CDR3 covers 14 residues. The ends lost 3 bases at V and 6 bases at J; junction bases unmatched: 4. Germline V gene sequence: CDR1 SGDLS, CDR2 YYNGEE. Written as DNA, the CDR3 is TGTGCCAGCAGCGAGGACAGGGGCGGTCAGCCCCAGCATTTT. Translated: CASSEDRGGQPQHF.

This clone was counted between two and nine times. The chain carries TRBV6-5 and TRBJ2-7; 9 nucleotides align to TRBD1. Germline V lookup: CDR1 MNHEY, CDR2 SVGAGI. This CDR3 is 16 amino acids long. Trimming took 1 base from V and 3 from J; bases not matched to a gene: 7. The CDR3 loop reads CASSYFRTGEGYEQYF. In DNA, the CDR3 is TGTGCCAGCAGTTACTTCAGGACAGGGGAAGGCTACGAGCAGTACTTC.

This chain connects TRBV11-2 to TRBJ2-1; D might be TRBD1 (6 bases). Germline CDR1 reads SGHAT; CDR2 reads FQNNGV. This CDR3 region has 14 residues. V lost 8 bases to trimming and J lost 5 bases, with 16 bases between them. The CDR3 loop is CASDKGDVHNEQFF. Here the CDR3 DNA reads TGTGCCAGCGATAAGGGGGACGTCCACAATGAGCAGTTCTTC. The whole variable domain, remainder taken from reference TRBV11-2 and TRBJ2-1, is EAGVAQSPRYKIIEKRQSVAFWCNPISGHATLYWYQQILGQGPKLLIQFQNNGVVDDSQLPKDRFSAERLKGVDSTLKIQPAKLEDSAVYLCASDKGDVHNEQFFGPGTRLTVL.

This clone was observed a few times. At the DNA level, this CDR3 is encoded by other sequences in the same sample as well. V is TRBV5-1 and J is TRBJ2-1; a weak D match, TRBD2 (5 bases). The V gene lost 0 bases and the J gene lost 5 bases, with 9 bases spanning the gap. Germline assignment: CDR1 SGHRS and CDR2 YFSETQ. The CDR3 covers 14 residues. In DNA, the CDR3 is TGCGCCAGCAGCTTGGCTCTAGCCGACAATGAGCAGTTCTTC. Its protein product is CASSLALADNEQFF.

This clone has more than one count but fewer than ten. This sequence joins TRBV7-9 and TRBJ2-5; 8 nucleotides align to TRBD1. This CDR3 has 14 amino acids. V lost 5 bases and J lost 6; bases outside the gene matches: 8. Germline CDR1 is SEHNR and CDR2 is FQNEAQ (reference sequence). CDR3 sequence: CASSRAGQGKTQYF. CDR3 coding DNA: TGTGCCAGCAGCCGAGCCGGACAGGGAAAGACCCAGTACTTC.

The chain joins TRBV7-9 to TRBJ2-3; 7 bases align to TRBD2. This CDR3 has 13 residues. Germline V gene sequence: CDR1 SEHNR, CDR2 FQNEAQ (reference sequence). After removal of 6 bases from V and 6 bases from J, the junction contained 6 bases not matched to a gene. CDR3 coding DNA: TGTGCCAGCAGTGCGGGGGTGGCCGATACGCAGTATTTT. Protein product: CASSAGVADTQYF.

The chain combines TRBV9 with TRBJ2-3; 12 bases align to TRBD2. Germline CDR1 SGDLS, CDR2 YYNGEE. The CDR3 extends over 18 amino acids. The trim removed 4 bases at V and 5 bases at J, leaving 14 bases unmatched. The CDR3 sequence is CASSPRGGLTSGGDTQYF. CDR3 nucleotide sequence: TGTGCCAGCAGCCCTCGAGGGGGATTGACTAGCGGGGGAGATACGCAGTATTTT.